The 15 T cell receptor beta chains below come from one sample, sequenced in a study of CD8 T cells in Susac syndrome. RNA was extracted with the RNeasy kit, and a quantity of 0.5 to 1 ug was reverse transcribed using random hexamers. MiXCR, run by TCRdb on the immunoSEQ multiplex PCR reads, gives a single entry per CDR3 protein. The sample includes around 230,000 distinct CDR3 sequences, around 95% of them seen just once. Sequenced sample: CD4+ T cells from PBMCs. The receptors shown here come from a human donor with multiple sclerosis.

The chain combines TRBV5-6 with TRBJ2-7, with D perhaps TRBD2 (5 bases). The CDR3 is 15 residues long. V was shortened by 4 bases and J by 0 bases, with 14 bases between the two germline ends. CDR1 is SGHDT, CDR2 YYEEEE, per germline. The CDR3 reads CASSAPGSRSYEQYF. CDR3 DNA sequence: TGTGCCAGCAGCGCACCGGGATCGCGCTCCTACGAGCAGTACTTC.

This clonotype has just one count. The CDR3 reads CASGDSIYEQYF. The CDR3 nucleotides read TGTGCCAGCGGGGACAGTATCTACGAGCAGTACTTC. The chain links TRBV6-5 to TRBJ2-7; TRBD1 matches at 7 bases. V was pared by 8 bases and J by 3 bases, with 4 bases of the junction left unmatched. The CDR3 has 12 amino acids. Germline loops: CDR1 MNHEY, CDR2 SVGAGI.

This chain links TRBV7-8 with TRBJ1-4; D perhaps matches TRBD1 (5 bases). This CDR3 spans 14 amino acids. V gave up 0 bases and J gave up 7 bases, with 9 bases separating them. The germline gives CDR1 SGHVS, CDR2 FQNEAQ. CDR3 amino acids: CASSLARVPEKLFF. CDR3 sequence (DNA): TGTGCCAGCAGCTTAGCCAGGGTTCCTGAAAAACTGTTTTTT.

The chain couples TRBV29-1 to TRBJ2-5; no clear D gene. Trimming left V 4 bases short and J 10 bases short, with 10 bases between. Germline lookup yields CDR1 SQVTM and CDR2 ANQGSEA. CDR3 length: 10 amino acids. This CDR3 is CSVAQVDQYF. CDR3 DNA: TGCAGCGTTGCGCAGGTTGACCAGTACTTC.

The CDR3 sequence: CSARRTGAGQPQHF. CDR3 DNA: TGCAGTGCCCGTCGGACAGGGGCTGGCCAGCCCCAGCATTTT. The rearrangement links TRBV20-1 to TRBJ1-5; 9 nucleotides match TRBD1. The V gene's germline CDR1 is DFQATT and CDR2 SNEGSKA (reference sequence). After removal of 6 bases from V and 7 bases from J, the junction contained 10 bases not matched to a gene. The CDR3 covers 14 residues.

CDR3 sequence reads: CASSLSTVSNQPQHF. The CDR3 region has the DNA TGTGCCAGCAGTTTATCGACAGTAAGCAATCAGCCCCAGCATTTT. The chain links TRBV12-3 or TRBV12-4 to TRBJ1-5; D might be TRBD1 (5 bases). The V end lost 2 bases, the J end lost 1 base, and 9 bases lay between the germline ends. This CDR3 comprises 15 residues.

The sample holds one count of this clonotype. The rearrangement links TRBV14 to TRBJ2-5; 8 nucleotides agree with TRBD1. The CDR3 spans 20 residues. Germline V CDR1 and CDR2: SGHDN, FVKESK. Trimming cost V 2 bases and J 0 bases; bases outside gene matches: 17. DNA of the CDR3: TGTGCCAGCAGCCAAAGTGTTGGGACAGGCCGGGGTTTTCACCAAGAGACCCAGTACTTC. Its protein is CASSQSVGTGRGFHQETQYF.

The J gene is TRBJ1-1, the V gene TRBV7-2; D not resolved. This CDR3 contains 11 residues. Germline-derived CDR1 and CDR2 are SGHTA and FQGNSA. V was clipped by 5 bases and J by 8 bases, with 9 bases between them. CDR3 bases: TGTGCCAGCAGCCGCGGTTGGGAAGCTTTCTTT. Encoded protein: CASSRGWEAFF. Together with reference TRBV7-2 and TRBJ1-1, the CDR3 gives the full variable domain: GAGVSQSPSNKVTEKGKDVELRCDPISGHTALYWYRQSLGQGLEFLIYFQGNSAPDKSGLPSDRFSAERTGGSVSTLTIQRTQQEDSAVYLCASSRGWEAFFGQGTRLTVV.

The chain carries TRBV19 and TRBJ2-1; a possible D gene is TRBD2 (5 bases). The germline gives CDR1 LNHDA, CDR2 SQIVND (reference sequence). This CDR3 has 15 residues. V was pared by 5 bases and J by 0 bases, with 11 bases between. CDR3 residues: CASSYSGSSYNEQFF. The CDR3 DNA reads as TGTGCCAGTAGTTACAGCGGCAGCTCCTACAATGAGCAGTTCTTC.

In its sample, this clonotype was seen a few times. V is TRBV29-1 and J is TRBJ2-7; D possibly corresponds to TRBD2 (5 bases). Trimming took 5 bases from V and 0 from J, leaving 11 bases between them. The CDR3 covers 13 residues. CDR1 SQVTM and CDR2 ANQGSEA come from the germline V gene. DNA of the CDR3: TGCAGCGTTAATACGGGGAGCTCCTACGAGCAGTACTTC. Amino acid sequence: CSVNTGSSYEQYF.

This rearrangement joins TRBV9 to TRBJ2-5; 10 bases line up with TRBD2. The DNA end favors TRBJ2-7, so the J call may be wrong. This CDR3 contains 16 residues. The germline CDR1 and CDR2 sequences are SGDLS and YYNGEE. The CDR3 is CASSQQAGLADHEQYF. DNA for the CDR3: TGTGCCAGCAGCCAACAGGCCGGACTAGCGGATCACGAGCAGTACTTC.

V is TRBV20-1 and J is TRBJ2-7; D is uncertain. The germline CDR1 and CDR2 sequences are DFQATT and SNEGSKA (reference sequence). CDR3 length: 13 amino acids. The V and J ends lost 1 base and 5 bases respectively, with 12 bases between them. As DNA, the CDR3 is TGCAGTGCTAGAGTCCGAATTCTGGACGAGCAGTACTTC. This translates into CSARVRILDEQYF.

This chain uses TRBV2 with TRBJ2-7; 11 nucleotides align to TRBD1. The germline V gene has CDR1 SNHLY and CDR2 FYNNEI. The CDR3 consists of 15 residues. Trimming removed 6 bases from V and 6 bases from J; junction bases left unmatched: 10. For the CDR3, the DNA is TGTGCCAGCAGCCGGACAGGACAGGGGGCAGGCGAGCAGTACTTC. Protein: CASSRTGQGAGEQYF.

CDR3 sequence (DNA): TGTGCCAGCACCACAGACCTGACTAGCTTGCCGTATTTT. It translates to CASTTDLTSLPYF. The genes are TRBV7-6 and TRBJ2-3, with 7 bases identical to TRBD2. Unmatched junction bases numbered 15, after V lost 7 bases and J lost 14 bases. This CDR3 is built from 13 residues. Germline CDR1 SGHVS, CDR2 FNYEAQ.

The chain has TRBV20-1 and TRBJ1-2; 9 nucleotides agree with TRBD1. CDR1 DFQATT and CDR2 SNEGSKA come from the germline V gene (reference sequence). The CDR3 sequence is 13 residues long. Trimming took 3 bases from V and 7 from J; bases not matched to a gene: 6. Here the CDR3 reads CSASVGTGSGYTF. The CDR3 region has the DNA TGCAGTGCTAGTGTCGGGACAGGGAGTGGCTACACCTTC.